The source of this TCR beta chain is a study of radiotherapy plus CTLA-4 blockade in lung cancer. At the level of the study: Among patients, around 19% showed objective responses, and approximately 31% had disease control.

Only in-frame clones appear in the TCRdb table, and some are missing; sequencing was by immunoSEQ multiplex PCR. The sample has tens of thousands of clones, roughly 80% seen once. Concerning this clone: Its antigen is as yet unknown.

Whole-study findings and limits: According to reports, early shifts in blood T cell clones, alongside interferon-beta, forecast response most accurately. Once radiotherapy plus ipilimumab had been given, TCR clones derived from tumor expanded in blood.

Trimming cost V 0 bases and J 2 bases, with 15 bases left between them. From germline, CDR1 is LGHNA and CDR2 YSLEER. This CDR3 has 17 amino acids. Patients in the study, people with chemo-refractory metastatic non-small-cell lung cancer, received focal radiation plus ipilimumab CTLA-4 blockade. The V call is TRBV4-3, the J call TRBJ2-3, with D possibly being TRBD1 (6 bases). Sequencing used peripheral blood, obtained from a patient treated with radiotherapy plus ipilimumab. This TCR came from a human donor with non-small cell lung cancer whose response to radiotherapy plus ipilimumab could not be evaluated. CDR3 in amino acids: CASSQDRRQVITDTQYF. The CDR3 region has the DNA TGCGCCAGCAGCCAAGATAGAAGACAGGTTATCACAGATACGCAGTATTTT.